This TCR beta chain came from a study of blood T cell repertoires in COVID-19. Sequenced by immunoSEQ multiplex PCR; TCRdb stores in-frame clones only, minus some. The sample shows about 200,000 clones, about 86% of them seen only once. The V gene's germline CDR1 is SGHTA and CDR2 FQGTGA. The CDR3 extends over 15 amino acids. V was pared by 5 bases and J by 8 bases, with 6 bases of the junction left unmatched. The V call is TRBV7-3, the J call TRBJ2-1; TRBD2 agrees at 13 bases. The receptor was isolated from a man in his fifties or sixties who had recovered from COVID-19. Sequenced: peripheral blood. This CDR3 is CASSPRTSGSHEQFF. CDR3 bases: TGTGCCAGCAGCCCACGGACTAGCGGGAGCCATGAGCAGTTCTTC.